The 8 T cell receptor beta chains below were found in one sample sequenced in a study of neurological immune-mediated disorders. Described time point: longitudinal time-point 2. TCRdb ran MiXCR on the 5' RACE reads and lists one entry per CDR3 protein. The sample shows under 100,000 distinct CDR3 sequences, around 13% of them seen only once. What was sequenced was PBMCs. All receptors derive from a female donor with HTLV-1-associated myelopathy (HAM/TSP).

This clonotype was seen ten or more times. The V gene is TRBV9, the J gene TRBJ2-1, with D tentatively TRBD1 (6 bases). Trimming shortened V by 3 bases and J by 2 bases, and 15 bases separated the two germline ends. This CDR3 has 16 amino acids. CDR1 and CDR2 from the germline V gene are SGDLS and YYNGEE. The DNA of the CDR3 is TGTGCCAGCAGCGCCAGGGGCCCCTTTACCTACAATGAGCAGTTCTTC. Its translation: CASSARGPFTYNEQFF.

At least ten counts were recorded for this clonotype. The chain joins TRBV7-2 to TRBJ2-5, with D perhaps TRBD2 (6 bases). Trimming left V 5 bases short and J 5 bases short, with 9 bases between. This CDR3 has 12 residues. Germline lookup yields CDR1 SGHTA and CDR2 FQGNSA. The CDR3 coding sequence is TGTGCCAGCAGCCAAGCGGGTGAGACCCAGTACTTC. Its translation is CASSQAGETQYF.

This clonotype has ten or more counts. The chain links TRBV20-1 to TRBJ2-4; unclear D gene. Germline values: CDR1 DFQATT, CDR2 SNEGSKA (reference sequence). The CDR3 runs 13 residues. Between the trimmed V and J ends, which lost 6 bases and 1 base, there was a span of 10 bases. CDR3 loop: CSASEVAKNIQYF. The CDR3 DNA is TGCAGTGCCTCTGAGGTCGCCAAAAACATTCAGTACTTC.

This clonotype was seen many times. The gene calls are TRBV2 and TRBJ2-1; 11 bases match TRBD2. Germline lookup yields CDR1 SNHLY and CDR2 FYNNEI. CDR3 length equals 15 residues. Trimming took 6 bases from V and 3 from J; bases not matched to a gene: 4. CDR3 amino acids: CASRVAGGLYNEQFF. The CDR3 DNA sequence: TGTGCCAGCAGGGTAGCGGGGGGGCTCTACAATGAGCAGTTCTTC.

There are many counts of this clonotype. The chain joins TRBV5-1 to TRBJ2-3; D may be TRBD1 or TRBD2 (5 bases each). Trimming took off 7 bases at V and 6 bases at J, with 12 bases between the two ends. The CDR3 sequence is 12 residues long. Germline CDR1 and CDR2: SGHRS and YFSETQ. The CDR3 region is CASWTGRDTQYF. CDR3 nucleotide sequence: TGCGCCAGCTGGACGGGGCGGGATACGCAGTATTTT.

This clonotype was counted ten times or more. V usage is TRBV3-1 and J usage is TRBJ2-7; 8 nucleotides agree with TRBD2. This CDR3 comprises 15 residues. CDR1 and CDR2 (germline): LGHDT, YNNKEL (reference sequence). The V and J ends lost 5 bases and 5 bases, in that order; junction bases with no gene match: 11. The CDR3 spells CASSSPGLEGNEQYF. The CDR3 nucleotides are TGTGCCAGCAGCTCTCCGGGACTAGAAGGGAACGAGCAGTACTTC.

This clonotype has a count of ten or more. The chain joins TRBV20-1 to TRBJ1-6; D may be TRBD1 (6 bases). Germline V gives CDR1 DFQATT, CDR2 SNEGSKA (reference sequence). CDR3 length: 16 residues. The V and J ends lost 6 bases and 10 bases respectively, with 25 bases between them. The CDR3 sequence: CSARPRGRRTGSPLHF. The CDR3 DNA is TGCAGTGCACGCCCGCGGGGGCGGAGAACTGGGTCACCCCTCCACTTT.

The table lists this clonotype with many counts. The chain employs TRBV7-8 and TRBJ2-5, with D maybe TRBD1 (5 bases). CDR1 and CDR2 (germline): SGHVS, FQNEAQ. V was pared by 4 bases and J by 5 bases, with 14 bases between. The CDR3 spans 14 residues. The CDR3 loop is CASSSAGAWETQYF. In DNA, the CDR3 is TGTGCCAGCAGCTCTGCTGGGGCATGGGAGACCCAGTACTTC.